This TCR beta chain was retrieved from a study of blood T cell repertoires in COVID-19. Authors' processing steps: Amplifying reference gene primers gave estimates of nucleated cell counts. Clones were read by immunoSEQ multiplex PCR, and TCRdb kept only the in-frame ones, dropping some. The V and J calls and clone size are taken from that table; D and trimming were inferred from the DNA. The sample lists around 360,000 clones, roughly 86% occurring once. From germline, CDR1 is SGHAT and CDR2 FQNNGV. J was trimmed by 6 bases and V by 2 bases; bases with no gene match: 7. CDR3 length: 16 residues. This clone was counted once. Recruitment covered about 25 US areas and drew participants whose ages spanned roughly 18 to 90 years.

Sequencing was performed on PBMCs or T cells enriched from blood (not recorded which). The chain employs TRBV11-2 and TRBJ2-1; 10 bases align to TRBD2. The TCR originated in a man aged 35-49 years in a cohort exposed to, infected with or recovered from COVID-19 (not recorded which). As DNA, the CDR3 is TGTGCCAGCAGCTTATGGCCAGCGGGAGGGGCCAATGAGCAGTTCTTC. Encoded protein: CASSLWPAGGANEQFF.